The present entry profiles one T cell receptor beta chain with its context. Its binding antigen is unknown. No base-level quality is on record; no much larger clone is a single base apart. The data are from a study of CD39 and CD103 CD8 tumor-infiltrating T cells (dated by TCRdb to 2017 to 2018). The study in broad terms: Repertoire comparisons were shown for an HPV-positive HNSCC, an HPV-negative HNSCC, an ovarian cancer and a melanoma patient. TCRbeta CDR3 deep sequencing compared repertoires of CD8 TIL subsets defined by CD103 and CD39 with peripheral memory CD8 T cells. On the study overall, not on this receptor specifically: DP TIL clonotypes were rarely found in blood or uninvolved lymph node, whereas DN TIL clonotypes largely overlapped peripheral memory CD8 repertoires. Compared with DN and SP CD8 TILs and with blood memory CD8 T cells, DP CD8 TILs appeared more oligoclonal, with the top 30 clonotypes covering about 55-90%.

Looking up the germline V gene yields CDR1 MDHEN and CDR2 SYDVKM. The CDR3, cysteine through phenylalanine, is 15 amino acids long. Of the read, only the CDR3 DNA is kept; its 45 bases are in frame from base 1. Trimming removed 10 bases from V and 0 bases from J, leaving 17 bases between the germline ends. From around 10,000 to 100,000 sorted cells per subset, genomic DNA was extracted using the DNeasy Blood and Tissue Kit. The immunoSEQ service sequenced and mapped the TCRbeta V-J or V-D-J regions, with coverage above 8.5x for each sample. The authors' pipeline ran thus. The analysis included only productive rearrangements exported from the immunoSEQ Analyzer platform, and clonality was assessed using the 500 most abundant clones. The Morisita-Horn similarity index and the Jaccard index were used to quantify repertoire overlap between populations. In 5 or 6 cancer patients, Morisita-Horn similarity was measured between the TCR repertoires of CD8 T-cell subsets. The immuneACCESS repertoire file appears here via TCRdb, limited to in-frame rearrangements. These files lack a portion of the clones; in checked studies, under half of the deficit traces to unresolved V genes, and the cause of the others is not known. The V and J calls and clone size come from that table; D and trimming were worked out from the DNA. Counted in this sample were about 3,400 clones; roughly three fifths of them appeared once. 25% of the sample is taken by the ten largest.

At the time of sample collection the patients were not on therapy, although prior treatments varied from chemotherapy, radiotherapy, surgery and immunotherapy to no treatment. After thawing, cells were enriched for T lymphocytes using a negative-selection kit, with EpCAM beads added for tumor-infiltrating lymphocytes. For the CD8 TIL subsets, CD3+CD4-CD8+CD45RA- cells were FACS-sorted and divided into DN, SP and DP based on their expression of CD39 and CD103. After mincing, tumor specimens underwent a 1 h digestion with hyaluronidase, collagenase and DNase, and were then filtered, enriched by Ficoll and cryopreserved. Populations were sorted to approximately 99% purity on a FACSAria II, and cell pellets were frozen for TCR sequencing without culture.

The receptor was derived from a human donor with head and neck squamous cell carcinoma. The chain is assembled from TRBV28 and TRBJ2-3; matching of 5 bases hints at TRBD1 as the D gene. The sequenced sample was CD39- CD103- CD8+ T cells sorted from the tumor. This specimen's cell subset or site label, per the study, means: CD103-CD39- double-negative CD45RA- CD8 T cells. The CDR3 sequence is CATRRGVDSTDTQYF. Read as DNA, the sequence is TGTGCCACACGAAGGGGTGTAGATAGCACAGATACGCAGTATTTT. Outside the CDR3, residues come from the reference TRBV28 and TRBJ2-3 proteins, so the full variable domain is: DVKVTQSSRYLVKRTGEKVFLECVQDMDHENMFWYRQDPGLGLRLIYFSYDVKMKEKGDIPEGYSVSREKKERFSLILESASTNQTSMYLCATRRGVDSTDTQYFGPGTRLTVL.